Listed below are T cell receptor beta chains from one sample, sequenced in a study of T cell responses to AZD1222 COVID-19 vaccine. Generated by immunoSEQ multiplex PCR, the TCRdb table keeps only in-frame clones and is missing some. The table includes 120,000 or so clones, over 75% detected once. The specimen comprised peripheral blood, sampled 28 days after the second dose of the MenACWY control vaccine. The receptor set was obtained from an adult who received the MenACWY meningococcal vaccine as a control. Both conserved end residues are part of each CDR3. Fields, in order: J gene, clone size, V gene, D gene, CDR3 DNA, CDR3 protein. A D gene is named only where the DNA matches it firmly. Clone size is shown for a subset of rows, as once, few, many or a class of expanded clone.

>TRBJ1-6|-|TRBV7-9|TRBD1
TGTGCCAGCAGCTCGACAGGGGGCTCGTCACCCCTCCACTTT
CASSSTGGSSPLHF
>TRBJ2-5|-|TRBV7-2|-
TGTGCCAGCAGCTTTTTTGGGGGAGAAGAGACCCAGTACTTC
CASSFFGGEETQYF
>TRBJ2-3|-|TRBV4-1|-
TGCGCCAGCAGCCAAGACTTGGTAGCGGAAAGGGCAGATACGCAGTATTTT
CASSQDLVAERADTQYF
>TRBJ2-3|-|TRBV14|TRBD2
TGTGCCAGCAGCCAACACCCGGCGGGAGGGCCCGATACGCAGTATTTT
CASSQHPAGGPDTQYF
>TRBJ2-3|-|TRBV13|TRBD1
TGTGCCAGCAGCCGCGACAGGGCAGATACGCAGTATTTT
CASSRDRADTQYF
>TRBJ2-1|-|TRBV5-4|-
TGTGCCAGCAGCCAGAAGCATGAGCAGTTCTTC
CASSQKHEQFF
>TRBJ2-1|few|TRBV4-2|TRBD2
TGTGCCAGCAGCCGGGATCCCGGGACTAGCGGGAACAATGAGCAGTTCTTC
CASSRDPGTSGNNEQFF
>TRBJ2-5|-|TRBV7-2|-
TGTGCCAGCAGCTTAGATCCCCCCAATTATGTAGAGACCCAGTACTTC
CASSLDPPNYVETQYF
>TRBJ1-2|once|TRBV4-1|TRBD1
TGCGCCAGCAGCCAAGAGAGCAACTCCGGGACAGCGTCCTATGGCTACACCTTC
CASSQESNSGTASYGYTF
>TRBJ1-6|-|TRBV28|TRBD1
TGTGCCAGCACCATGGGACAGCGCGGGAGCTCCTATAATTCACCCCTCCACTTT
CASTMGQRGSSYNSPLHF
>TRBJ1-6|-|TRBV5-6|TRBD1
TGTGCCAGCAGCCGATTGACAGGGCAGTCCTATAATTCACCCCTCCACTTT
CASSRLTGQSYNSPLHF
>TRBJ1-5|-|TRBV6-2/TRBV6-3|-
TGTGCCAGCAGTTATGGGGGGACGGTGCAGCCCCAGCATTTT
CASSYGGTVQPQHF
>TRBJ2-2|-|TRBV30|TRBD2
TGTGCCTGGAGTGTGGGACTAGTGGACACCGGGGAGCTGTTTTTT
CAWSVGLVDTGELFF
>TRBJ1-1|-|TRBV15|-
TGTGCCACCAGCAGGGACAGCCCGAACACTGAAGCTTTCTTT
CATSRDSPNTEAFF
>TRBJ2-5|-|TRBV5-6|-
TGTGCCAGCAGCCCCTGGGTACTACAAGAGACCCAGTACTTC
CASSPWVLQETQYF
>TRBJ2-3|-|TRBV7-3|-
TGTGCCAGCAGCTTAACGTTGATTCCCAAAACTACAGTTAGCACAGATACGCAGTATTTT
CASSLTLIPKTTVSTDTQYF
>TRBJ1-1|-|TRBV18|TRBD1
TGTGCCAGCTCGCCTACAGGGGGTAACACTGAAGCTTTCTTT
CASSPTGGNTEAFF
>TRBJ1-6|-|TRBV4-2|-
TGTGCCAGCAGCCAAGTTTTAGAGGCATCACCCCTCCACTTT
CASSQVLEASPLHF
>TRBJ2-1|once|TRBV11-3|-
TGTGCCAGCAGCTCCCAATTCGTGGGGGGCGATGAGCAGTTCTTC
CASSSQFVGGDEQFF
>TRBJ2-2|-|TRBV6-5|TRBD2
TGTGCCAGCAGCGGGAGGGGGTTGCAGCTGTTTTTT
CASSGRGLQLFF
>TRBJ1-2|few|TRBV9|-
TGTGCCAGCAGCGTAGGGCCGACCGGGGGCGGCTACACCTTC
CASSVGPTGGGYTF
>TRBJ1-6|-|TRBV28|-
TGTGCCACCATGACCCCGACAGGTCTTAATTCACCCCTCCACTTT
CATMTPTGLNSPLHF
>TRBJ1-1|-|TRBV2|-
TGTGCCAGCAGCTGGTACCGCGCTGAAGCTTTCTTT
CASSWYRAEAFF
>TRBJ1-2|-|TRBV27|-
TGTGCCAGCAGTCTCCGTCAAAATAACTATGGCTACACCTTC
CASSLRQNNYGYTF
>TRBJ2-5|-|TRBV7-2|TRBD1
TGTGCCAGCAGCTTAGCGGGGACAGACCAAGAGACCCAGTACTTC
CASSLAGTDQETQYF
>TRBJ2-3|-|TRBV5-1|-
TGCGCCAGCAGCTTTACAGGGTCTAGCACAGATACGCAGTATTTT
CASSFTGSSTDTQYF
>TRBJ2-6|-|TRBV28|-
TGTGCCACCTACCAGAGTGGATCTGGGGCCAACGTCCTGACTTTC
CATYQSGSGANVLTF
>TRBJ2-7|once|TRBV2|TRBD2
TGTGCCAGCAGAATATTAGCGGGAGGGAGCTCCTACGAGCAGTACTTC
CASRILAGGSSYEQYF
>TRBJ1-3|-|TRBV18|-
TGTGCCAGCTCACCACCGTCCGTCCCCGGAAACACCATATATTTT
CASSPPSVPGNTIYF
>TRBJ2-3|-|TRBV20-1|-
TGCAGTGCTATTCATAGTACGCAGTATTTT
CSAIHSTQYF
>TRBJ1-2|-|TRBV6-1|-
TGTGCCAGCAGTGAGGGGGACCGCTATGGCTACACCTTC
CASSEGDRYGYTF
>TRBJ2-1|-|TRBV29-1|-
TGCAGCGTTGGGGGGGGCAGGACCCACAATGAGCAGTTCTTC
CSVGGGRTHNEQFF
>TRBJ2-7|once|TRBV7-3|-
TGTGCCAGCAGCTTAAGGCATGGGGACGGACCCTACGAGCAGTACTTC
CASSLRHGDGPYEQYF
>TRBJ2-7|-|TRBV28|-
TGTGCCAGCAGTACCCGTTTACCCTACGAGCAGTACTTC
CASSTRLPYEQYF
>TRBJ2-1|-|TRBV11-2|TRBD1
TGTGCCAGCAGCCCGAACAGGGGGTCCTACAATGAGCAGTTCTTC
CASSPNRGSYNEQFF
>TRBJ2-2|-|TRBV27|-
TGTGCCAGCAGTTTATCGTATACCGGGGAGCTGTTTTTT
CASSLSYTGELFF
>TRBJ2-3|-|TRBV13|-
TGTGCCAGCAGCTTAGGACAGGGCTGGGTAGATACGCAGTATTTT
CASSLGQGWVDTQYF
>TRBJ2-2|-|TRBV7-8|-
TGTGCCAGCAGCTTAGGGTTTCGGGGATTGGCGAACACCGGGGAGCTGTTTTTT
CASSLGFRGLANTGELFF
>TRBJ2-3|-|TRBV29-1|-
TGCAGCGGAGCAGGGGTCGAAGGCGGGAGTGTGCAGTATTTT
CSGAGVEGGSVQYF
>TRBJ1-5|-|TRBV5-5|-
TGTGCCAGCAGCTCAGATGTTAGCAATCAGCCCCAGCATTTT
CASSSDVSNQPQHF
>TRBJ2-1|-|TRBV6-2/TRBV6-3|TRBD2
TGTGCCAGCAGTTACGACGGGCTAGCGGGAGGTGAGCAGTTCTTC
CASSYDGLAGGEQFF
>TRBJ1-5|-|TRBV11-2|-
TGTGCCAGCAGCTTAGCCGGCAGGGGAAGCAATCAGCCCCAGCATTTT
CASSLAGRGSNQPQHF
>TRBJ2-7|-|TRBV7-9|-
TGTGCCAGCAGCTCCGCTTATGAGTGGGTGGGCGAGCAGTACTTC
CASSSAYEWVGEQYF
>TRBJ1-1|-|TRBV5-3|-
TGTGCCAGAAGCTTGGGGGTAAACACTGAAGCTTTCTTT
CARSLGVNTEAFF
>TRBJ1-4|-|TRBV2|TRBD1
TGTGCCAGCAGAAGTTGGACAGGGCTTAATGAAAAACTGTTTTTT
CASRSWTGLNEKLFF
>TRBJ2-3|-|TRBV2|TRBD2
TGTGCCAGCAAGCGGGAGGGGGGCACAGATACGCAGTATTTT
CASKREGGTDTQYF
>TRBJ1-4|-|TRBV3-1/TRBV3-2|-
TGTGCCAGCAGCGGGCAGGCGAATGAAAAACTGTTTTTT
CASSGQANEKLFF
>TRBJ2-1|-|TRBV4-3|TRBD1
TGCGCCAGCAGCCACACCGACAGGGGCTTATACAATGAGCAGTTCTTC
CASSHTDRGLYNEQFF
>TRBJ2-3|once|TRBV28|TRBD1
TGTGCCAGCAGCCGAAACCCGGGACAGGGAACAGATACGCAGTATTTT
CASSRNPGQGTDTQYF
>TRBJ1-5|-|TRBV6-2/TRBV6-3|-
TGTGCCAGCAGTCCCCGGGACTTTAATAGCAATCAGCCCCAGCATTTT
CASSPRDFNSNQPQHF
>TRBJ1-2|-|TRBV27|-
TGTGCCAGCAGTTTGGGGGGGGTGGGCGGCTACACCTTC
CASSLGGVGGYTF
>TRBJ2-1|-|TRBV13|TRBD2
TGTGCCAGCAGTTTTCTAGCGGGAGGCGGCTACAATGAGCAGTTCTTC
CASSFLAGGGYNEQFF